The subject of this entry is one TCR beta chain. The input was around 0.5 ug total RNA; TCR beta cDNA was made from it with a constant-region primer. Nested multiplex PCR, run for three rounds with slightly modified ARM-PCR, yielded TCR beta libraries. The first two PCR rounds used TRBV1-TRBV30 forward primers with a C-beta reverse primer, roughly 10 cycles each. TCRdb re-called the multiplex PCR reads with MiXCR, one entry per CDR3 protein. The data contain roughly 20,000 distinct CDR3 sequences, over 60% of them singletons. The data originate from a study of tumor-infiltrating lymphocytes in primary liver carcinoma. With V trimmed by 8 bases and J by 4 bases, 16 bases remained unmatched. The CDR3 consists of 16 residues. Germline V gene lookup returns CDR1 SQVTM and CDR2 ANQGSEA. DNA and RNA were both co-extracted from approximately 22-30 mg of bulk tissue that had not been sorted.

The chain links TRBV29-1 to TRBJ2-1; 8 bases align to TRBD2. This TCR was recovered from a young woman with primary liver carcinoma and hepatitis B virus infection. The sequenced material came from liver tumor tissue from sampling region 1. Subset: tumor region T1, superior pole. The CDR3 bases are TGCAGCATTGCCCTTGGACTAGCTGGAGAATACAATGAGCAGTTCTTC. It translates to CSIALGLAGEYNEQFF.